This T cell receptor beta chain was recovered during a study of cytomegalovirus exposure and HLA in healthy donors. As for the study in general: Early on, a data release was issued that held 65 million to 100 million unique TCRs from HLA-typed donors.

V was clipped by 2 bases and J by 4 bases; unmatched bases: 6. CDR1 is LGHNT, CDR2 FRNRAP, per germline. The CDR3 is made up of 15 amino acids. A multiplex PCR was run with 60 Vbeta primers and 13 Jbeta primers. Profiled with immunoSEQ multiplex PCR; TCRdb holds only in-frame clones, not every one. Seen here are more than 95,000 clones, about four fifths observed once, and the top ten hold around 1.3%. Although they were nominally healthy when sampled, donors likely had unrecorded immune exposures. The receptor was derived from a young man in good health and CMV-seronegative. The chain links TRBV12-5 to TRBJ2-5; 8 bases agree with TRBD2. Sequenced: PBMCs. CDR3 residues: CASGLRGGPRETQYF. The CDR3 nucleotides are TGTGCTAGTGGTTTGCGGGGGGGCCCCAGAGAGACCCAGTACTTC.